The text below deals with one T cell receptor (beta chain). The data stem from a study of blood T cell repertoires in COVID-19. Study details: T cells, B-cell-depleted T cells, or PBMCs supplied cDNA or gDNA.

V shed 3 bases, J shed 2 bases, and the junction held 7 bases outside the gene matches. The germline V gene has CDR1 LGHDT and CDR2 YNNKEL (reference sequence). The CDR3 is 16 residues long. Authors' methods: Amplified reference gene primers provided the basis for estimating nucleated cell counts. Produced via immunoSEQ multiplex PCR; TCRdb's table is partial and in-frame only. From that table come the V and J calls and clone size; the DNA was used to work out D and trimming. The data contain 130,000 to 150,000 clones, approximately 85% of them singletons. This clonotype originated in a human donor with acute or convalescent COVID-19. The donor label of this sample is uncertain. The sample comprised peripheral blood. The chain uses TRBV3-1 (or the pseudogene TRBV3-2) and TRBJ2-3; 8 bases agree with TRBD2. This chain's CDR3 is CASSHSLAGYTDTQYF. The DNA for the CDR3 is TGTGCCAGCAGCCATTCTTTAGCGGGGTACACAGATACGCAGTATTTT.